Following are 20 T cell receptor beta chains from one sample sequenced in a study of cytomegalovirus exposure and HLA in healthy donors. This table comes from immunoSEQ multiplex PCR, and its TCRdb copy is limited to in-frame clones, with some not included. The top ten hold roughly 2% of the sample, which has more than 80,000 clones, about 87% seen once. Sequenced material: PBMCs. All receptors derive from a woman in her late teens or twenties in good health and CMV-seropositive.

This chain connects TRBV27 to TRBJ1-4, with 10 bases that match TRBD1. Germline values: CDR1 MNHEY, CDR2 SMNVEV (reference sequence). The CDR3 length is 16 residues. CDR3 region: CASLRTGGSRNEKLFF. In DNA, the CDR3 is TGTGCTTCACTAAGGACAGGGGGTTCTCGTAATGAAAAACTGTTTTTT.

This clone was counted a single time. The genes are TRBV7-6 and TRBJ2-5, with TRBD1 identical over 10 bases. Trimming cost V 5 bases and J 0 bases; bases outside gene matches: 3. The CDR3 consists of 15 residues. Germline CDR1 SGHVS, CDR2 FNYEAQ. Here the CDR3 DNA reads TGTGCCAGCAGCCGGGGACAGGGGCACCAAGAGACCCAGTACTTC. This encodes CASSRGQGHQETQYF. The variable domain in full, with the rest retrieved from reference TRBV7-6 and TRBJ2-5, is GAGVSQSPRYKVTKRGQDVALRCDPISGHVSLYWYRQALGQGPEFLTYFNYEAQQDKSGLPNDRFSAERPEGSISTLTIQRTEQRDSAMYRCASSRGQGHQETQYFGPGTRLLVL.

DNA for the CDR3: TGCGCCAGCAGTGAGTTTGGACTGGAAGATACGCAGTATTTT. Protein sequence: CASSEFGLEDTQYF. V and J are TRBV10-1 and TRBJ2-3, with D possibly matching TRBD2 (5 bases). The CDR3 contains 14 residues. The germline gives CDR1 WNHNN, CDR2 SYGVQD (reference sequence). With 1 base removed from V and 5 bases from J, the gap between germline ends came to 10 bases.

This clone showed up just once. The chain is built from TRBV7-9 and TRBJ1-4; D not resolved. Trimming shortened V by 7 bases and J by 8 bases, and 20 bases separated the two germline ends. CDR3 length: 15 amino acids. Germline CDR1 and CDR2: SEHNR and FQNEAQ (reference sequence). The CDR3 loop reads CASKNGSRQAEKLFF. The CDR3 DNA reads TGTGCCAGCAAGAATGGTTCCAGGCAAGCCGAAAAACTGTTTTTT.

Here the CDR3 DNA reads TGTGCCAGCAGTTTGGAGTATCAGGGGCTCATCAATGAAAAACTGTTTTTT. Protein sequence: CASSLEYQGLINEKLFF. The chain uses TRBV28 and TRBJ1-4; D might be TRBD1 (6 bases). V shed 3 bases and J shed 5 bases, with 19 bases lying between them. CDR1 MDHEN and CDR2 SYDVKM come from the germline V gene. The CDR3 consists of 17 residues.

This clone was recorded once. This chain connects TRBV5-6 to TRBJ2-2; D unresolved. Trimming stripped 1 base from V and 2 bases from J, with 6 bases between. The CDR3 has 14 residues. The germline V gene has CDR1 SGHDT and CDR2 YYEEEE. The CDR3 DNA sequence: TGTGCCAGCAGCTTGCCTAAAAACACCGGGGAGCTGTTTTTT. Protein: CASSLPKNTGELFF.

The chain links TRBV18 to TRBJ2-1, with TRBD2 as a possible D gene (5 bases). CDR3 length equals 14 residues. V was trimmed by 4 bases and J by 7 bases, leaving 14 bases between them. In germline, CDR1 is KGHSH, CDR2 LQKENI. Here the CDR3 reads CASSRDPTGNEQFF. In DNA, the CDR3 is TGTGCCAGCTCACGAGACCCCACGGGAAATGAGCAGTTCTTC.

This CDR3 reads CASSATGFSYGYTF. As DNA, the CDR3 is TGTGCCAGCAGTGCAACAGGGTTTTCTTATGGCTACACCTTC. The V call is TRBV28, the J call TRBJ1-2; D perhaps matches TRBD1 (6 bases). CDR1 and CDR2 from the germline V gene are MDHEN and SYDVKM. V shed 5 bases and J shed 5 bases, with 15 bases lying between them. This CDR3 comprises 14 residues.

The chain is built from TRBV10-2 and TRBJ2-7, with 8 bases lining up with TRBD1. This CDR3 contains 14 residues. V gave up 5 bases and J gave up 2 bases; unmatched junction bases: 5. The germline V gene encodes CDR1 WSHSY and CDR2 SAAADI. The CDR3 region has the DNA TGCGCCAGCAGTTATCAGGGGGCCCCCTACGAGCAGTACTTC. Translation gives CASSYQGAPYEQYF.

A single count supports this clone. V is TRBV7-6 and J is TRBJ2-5; the match to TRBD1 covers 9 bases. The CDR3 is made up of 15 amino acids. The germline gives CDR1 SGHVS, CDR2 FNYEAQ. The junction had 3 bases not matched to a gene; V was cut back by 1 base and J by 3 bases. CDR3 sequence (DNA): TGTGCCAGCAGCTTAGGGACAGGGGAGGAAGAGACCCAGTACTTC. This gives the protein CASSLGTGEEETQYF.

The genes are TRBV7-9 and TRBJ2-1, with 8 bases matching TRBD1. The V gene's germline CDR1 is SEHNR and CDR2 FQNEAQ (reference sequence). V dropped 0 bases and J dropped 6; count of bases not matched to a gene: 13. CDR3 length: 18 amino acids. CDR3 amino acids: CASSLASGFRGLSNEQFF. For the CDR3, the DNA is TGTGCCAGCAGCTTAGCTTCGGGATTCAGGGGGCTGTCCAATGAGCAGTTCTTC.

The CDR3 sequence is CATSRGGQGNQPQHF. The CDR3 nucleotides read TGTGCCACCAGCAGAGGGGGGCAGGGCAATCAGCCCCAGCATTTT. The V gene is TRBV15, the J gene TRBJ1-5, with D possibly TRBD1 on 6 matching bases. Trimming cost V 1 base and J 2 bases, with 9 bases left between them. Germline V lookup: CDR1 LNHNV, CDR2 YYDKDF (reference sequence). The CDR3 is 15 residues long.

The rearrangement uses TRBV4-1 and TRBJ2-7, with 7 bases matching TRBD2. Per the germline V gene, CDR1 is MGHRA and CDR2 is YSYEKL. This CDR3 has 15 residues. The junction had 6 bases not matched to a gene; V was cut back by 4 bases and J by 0 bases. The CDR3 nucleotides are TGCGCCAGCAGCCCGGGGGGAGGGCGCTCCTACGAGCAGTACTTC. Protein product: CASSPGGGRSYEQYF.

The rearrangement links TRBV27 to TRBJ1-1; 8 bases fit TRBD1. Trimming removed 2 bases from V and 5 bases from J; junction bases left unmatched: 4. The CDR3 runs to 14 residues. Germline CDR1 reads MNHEY; CDR2 reads SMNVEV (reference sequence). The CDR3 nucleotides are TGTGCCAGCAGTTTAACAGGGGGTGGTACTGAAGCTTTCTTT. It encodes CASSLTGGGTEAFF.

The chain has TRBV18 and TRBJ1-2, with D tentatively TRBD1 (5 bases). With 6 bases removed from V and 7 bases from J, the gap between germline ends came to 15 bases. The CDR3 has 13 residues. The germline V gene encodes CDR1 KGHSH and CDR2 LQKENI. CDR3 DNA: TGTGCCAGCTCCCCCAGGGACTTGGGTGGCTACACCTTC. This codes for CASSPRDLGGYTF.

The chain is built from TRBV27 and TRBJ2-1; weak D call: TRBD1 (5 bases). The CDR3 has 15 amino acids. V was trimmed by 8 bases and J by 7 bases, leaving 21 bases between them. Germline lookup yields CDR1 MNHEY and CDR2 SMNVEV (reference sequence). The CDR3 protein is CASGPLEGAGNEQFF. The CDR3 DNA reads as TGTGCCAGCGGACCCTTAGAAGGGGCCGGGAATGAGCAGTTCTTC.

The chain has TRBV19 and TRBJ2-1; 9 nucleotides match TRBD1. The CDR3 has 16 residues. The germline V gene has CDR1 LNHDA and CDR2 SQIVND (reference sequence). V shed 3 bases, J shed 6 bases, and the junction held 9 bases outside the gene matches. Written as DNA, the CDR3 is TGTGCCAGTAGTATCGGGGACAGGGCATTAATCAATGAGCAGTTCTTC. Its protein is CASSIGDRALINEQFF.

In this sample, this clone turned up once. The chain carries TRBV7-2 and TRBJ2-5, with D perhaps matching TRBD2 (6 bases). V lost 0 bases and J lost 4, with 9 bases in between. Germline CDR1 is SGHTA and CDR2 is FQGNSA. CDR3 length equals 14 residues. CDR3 in DNA: TGTGCCAGCAGCTTAGCTGGGGGGTCAGAGACCCAGTACTTC. Translating it yields CASSLAGGSETQYF.

Written as DNA, the CDR3 is TGTGCCAGCAGCGTAGCCAGGGGAAGGGGCTACACCTTC. It translates to CASSVARGRGYTF. The chain couples TRBV9 to TRBJ1-2; a possible D gene is TRBD1 (6 bases). Germline CDR1 is SGDLS and CDR2 is YYNGEE. Trimming removed 0 bases from V and 8 bases from J, with 11 bases in between. The CDR3 is made up of 13 amino acids.

The rearrangement joins TRBV28 to TRBJ1-5; TRBD1 matches at 9 bases. Germline CDR1 and CDR2: MDHEN and SYDVKM. The CDR3 contains 15 residues. Trimming took 5 bases from V and 2 from J; bases not matched to a gene: 4. The CDR3 region has the DNA TGTGCCAGCAGTAGGGGACAGGGTGGCAATCAGCCCCAGCATTTT. It specifies CASSRGQGGNQPQHF.